This T cell receptor beta chain comes out of a study of beta chain features in type 1 diabetes. In germline, CDR1 is ENHRY, CDR2 SYGVKD. CDR3 size: 12 residues. With 6 bases removed from V and 3 bases from J, the gap between germline ends came to 7 bases. Regarding the study as a whole: In the patient group, naive, central memory and Treg TCRB repertoires seemed more alike than in the healthy donor group. For cells with high TCR expression, cDNA sequencing could yield over-representation. People with Type 1 diabetes carried modestly yet significantly shorter TCRB CDR3s in all four CD4+ subsets.

Populations obtained by sorting all exceeded 95% purity. Investigators reverse transcribed all isolated RNA, so they sequenced expressed TCRB transcripts. Method: immunoSEQ multiplex PCR; TCRdb's copy keeps in-frame clones and lacks some. The sample has 200,000 to 250,000 clones, less than 35% seen once; the top ten hold more than 3%. This clone showed up just a few times. Its antigen is undetermined. The chain combines TRBV10-3 with TRBJ2-3; the D gene is possibly TRBD1 (5 bases). The clonotype was recovered from a man in his thirties or forties in good health. Sequencing was done on a sample of central memory CD4+ T cells from blood. The CDR3 region is CAIRGQTDTQYF. CDR3 coding DNA: TGTGCCATCAGGGGGCAGACAGATACGCAGTATTTT.